One and the same sample provided the 25 T cell receptor beta chains below, sequenced in a study of OX40 agonist ivuxolimab in advanced cancers. Sequencing used immunoSEQ multiplex PCR; TCRdb keeps in-frame clones, though not all of them. This table has approximately 94,000 clones, around 90% appearing once. The sample here was CD4+ or CD8+ T cells sorted from blood, taken in a trial of the OX40 agonist ivuxolimab. These receptors were collected from an adult with an advanced solid tumor such as melanoma, head and neck, liver or kidney cancer.

The chain employs TRBV5-3 and TRBJ2-2, with D perhaps matching TRBD2 (6 bases). TRBV5-3 is treated as an ORF (open reading frame) with a function not yet certain. Between the trimmed V and J ends, which lost 5 bases and 4 bases, there was a span of 9 bases. The CDR3 extends over 13 amino acids. The CDR3 region is CARSGGSTGELFF. The CDR3 DNA reads TGTGCCAGAAGTGGGGGGAGCACCGGGGAGCTGTTTTTT.

The chain uses TRBV7-9 and TRBJ1-4; 7 bases are a match to TRBD1. Losses at the gene ends were 3 bases for V and 6 bases for J; bases not matched to a gene: 7. Germline V gene data show CDR1 as SEHNR and CDR2 as FQNEAQ (reference sequence). There are 15 residues in the CDR3. The CDR3 nucleotides are TGTGCCAGCAGCTTCCCGGCCACAGGGGATGAAAAACTGTTTTTT. It translates to CASSFPATGDEKLFF.

This chain links TRBV6-5 with TRBJ2-3; TRBD1 or TRBD2 may be the D gene (7 bases each). Germline V gives CDR1 MNHEY, CDR2 SVGAGI. V was pared by 6 bases and J by 5 bases, with 18 bases between. The CDR3 covers 15 residues. The CDR3 spells CASRLQGEGVDTQYF. The CDR3 nucleotides read TGTGCCAGCAGGCTCCAGGGGGAGGGGGTAGATACGCAGTATTTT.

J is TRBJ1-2 and V is TRBV10-2; D uncertain. Germline CDR1 WSHSY, CDR2 SAAADI. Trimming shortened V by 0 bases and J by 0 bases, and 14 bases separated the two germline ends. This CDR3 spans 17 amino acids. CDR3 coding DNA: TGCGCCAGCAGTGAGTCGAACAGAATTCAAGCTAACTATGGCTACACCTTC. This sequence encodes CASSESNRIQANYGYTF.

The chain uses TRBV7-2 and TRBJ2-2; 7 bases are a match to TRBD1. Germline CDR1 is SGHTA and CDR2 is FQGNSA. The CDR3 length is 16 residues. The trim removed 6 bases at V and 3 bases at J, leaving 10 bases unmatched. The CDR3 coding sequence is TGTGCCAGCAGGGGTACAACAGGGGTGGACACCGGGGAGCTGTTTTTT. The encoded protein is CASRGTTGVDTGELFF.

This chain connects TRBV6-1 to TRBJ1-4; D is unresolved. V gave up 0 bases and J gave up 1 base, with 9 bases separating them. The CDR3 runs 16 residues. Germline CDR1 is MNHNS and CDR2 is SASEGT. CDR3: CASSEAVGITNEKLFF. Written as DNA, the CDR3 is TGTGCCAGCAGTGAAGCAGTAGGGATAACTAATGAAAAACTGTTTTTT.

J is TRBJ2-2 and V is TRBV14; no reliable D call. The germline V and J ends were trimmed by 6 bases and 0 bases, with 14 bases remaining between them. Germline V gene lookup returns CDR1 SGHDN and CDR2 FVKESK. The CDR3 contains 16 residues. CDR3: CASRGLVGTNTGELFF. CDR3 sequence (DNA): TGTGCCAGCAGGGGTTTGGTCGGCACGAACACCGGGGAGCTGTTTTTT. The full variable domain, in which reference TRBV14 and TRBJ2-2 provide the parts outside the CDR3, is EAGVTQFPSHSVIEKGQTVTLRCDPISGHDNLYWYRRVMGKEIKFLLHFVKESKQDESGMPNNRFLAERTGGTYSTLKVQPAELEDSGVYFCASRGLVGTNTGELFFGEGSRLTVL.

This clone has just one count. The V call is TRBV4-2, the J call TRBJ1-3; the D is unclear. Trimming removed 0 bases at V and 4 bases at J, with 10 bases between. CDR3 length: 15 amino acids. Germline CDR1 is LGHNA and CDR2 is YNFKEQ. CDR3 sequence: CASSQDEGSGNTIYF. In nucleotides, the CDR3 is TGTGCCAGCAGCCAAGATGAGGGTTCAGGAAACACCATATATTTT.

This clone was picked up one time. This chain connects TRBV4-1 to TRBJ2-5; 7 nucleotides agree with TRBD1. The end of the DNA is better explained by TRBJ2-7, so the J call may be wrong. Germline V gene lookup returns CDR1 MGHRA and CDR2 YSYEKL. This CDR3 has 15 amino acids. In DNA form, the CDR3 reads TGCGCCAGCAGCCAAGTCTATCGACAGGGAGACGAGCAGTACTTC. It is translated as CASSQVYRQGDEQYF.

The chain combines TRBV6-5 with TRBJ1-2; no definite D call. The CDR3 length is 13 residues. Per the germline V gene, CDR1 is MNHEY and CDR2 is SVGAGI. V shed 3 bases and J shed 7 bases, with 12 bases lying between them. The CDR3 DNA sequence: TGTGCCAGCAGTTATAGGGCGGGAAGTGGCTACACCTTC. It translates to CASSYRAGSGYTF.

The rearrangement links TRBV27 to TRBJ1-2; a weak D match, TRBD1 (5 bases). The CDR3 totals 17 residues. CDR1 is MNHEY, CDR2 SMNVEV, per germline (reference sequence). Deletions cut 10 bases from V and 3 bases from J, with 27 bases between. CDR3 residues: CATQTTRLAGTHYGYTF. The CDR3 nucleotides read TGTGCCACCCAAACTACCCGCCTAGCAGGGACGCACTATGGCTACACCTTC.

The chain links TRBV19 to TRBJ2-3; no reliable D call. Trimming cost V 3 bases and J 0 bases, with 10 bases left between them. The germline gives CDR1 LNHDA, CDR2 SQIVND (reference sequence). This CDR3 spans 15 amino acids. The CDR3 here is CASSIYARSTDTQYF. The DNA for the CDR3 is TGTGCCAGTAGTATCTACGCCAGGAGCACAGATACGCAGTATTTT.

The rearrangement joins TRBV6-5 to TRBJ2-7; the match to TRBD1 covers 11 bases. The CDR3 spans 13 residues. Trimming took 5 bases from V and 5 from J; bases not matched to a gene: 2. From germline, CDR1 is MNHEY and CDR2 SVGAGI. In nucleotides, the CDR3 is TGTGCCAGCAGTGAGGGACAGGGGGACGAGCAGTACTTC. Residues: CASSEGQGDEQYF.

The chain has TRBV11-2 and TRBJ2-7; a possible D gene is TRBD1 (6 bases). Trimming cost V 0 bases and J 1 base, with 16 bases left between them. Germline V lookup: CDR1 SGHAT, CDR2 FQNNGV. This CDR3 has 17 amino acids. CDR3 DNA sequence: TGTGCCAGCAGCTTAGATTCATGGCAGGGGAGATCCTACGAGCAGTACTTC. Its protein product is CASSLDSWQGRSYEQYF.

This clone was picked up one time. CDR3: CSVPRGSGGYTF. The DNA of the CDR3 is TGCAGCGTCCCTAGGGGTAGTGGCGGCTACACCTTC. V usage is TRBV29-1 and J usage is TRBJ1-2; a weak D match, TRBD1 (5 bases). The germline V gene encodes CDR1 SQVTM and CDR2 ANQGSEA. The V and J ends lost 6 bases and 8 bases respectively, with 16 bases between them. The CDR3 contains 12 residues.

Of note for this clone: Within the sample, other DNA sequences also encode this same CDR3. V usage is TRBV27 and J usage is TRBJ2-7; 8 bases map to TRBD1. Trimming cost V 8 bases and J 3 bases; bases outside gene matches: 3. The V gene's germline CDR1 is MNHEY and CDR2 SMNVEV (reference sequence). The CDR3 is 12 residues long. The DNA of the CDR3 is TGTGCCAGCCGGACAGGGAGCTACGAGCAGTACTTC. Protein product: CASRTGSYEQYF.

J is TRBJ2-1 and V is TRBV4-3, with TRBD2 as a possible D gene (5 bases). This CDR3 is 15 amino acids long. In germline, CDR1 is LGHNA, CDR2 YSLEER. The ends were cut back, 0 bases at V and 8 bases at J, with 14 bases in the middle. The CDR3 DNA reads as TGCGCCAGCAGCCAAGAAGGCTACGACGGGGATGAGCAGTTCTTC. This translates into CASSQEGYDGDEQFF.

The chain couples TRBV19 to TRBJ1-5, with TRBD1 identical over 8 bases. The J call may be faulty, since TRBJ2-3 better matches the DNA end. From germline, CDR1 is LNHDA and CDR2 SQIVND (reference sequence). There are 15 residues in the CDR3. The CDR3 nucleotides read TGTGCCAGTAGTATAGTCCAGGGGGCGAATCAGCCCCAGTATTTT. It is translated as CASSIVQGANQPQYF.

This rearrangement joins TRBV28 to TRBJ2-7; tentative D call: TRBD2 (5 bases). V was cut by 3 bases and J by 2 bases, with 11 bases left in between. From germline, CDR1 is MDHEN and CDR2 SYDVKM. The CDR3 runs 14 residues. The CDR3 loop reads CASSFIGDAYEQYF. The CDR3, as DNA: TGTGCCAGCAGTTTTATCGGGGATGCCTACGAGCAGTACTTC.

The chain links TRBV5-1 to TRBJ2-2; 9 bases align to TRBD1. This CDR3 has 17 amino acids. Germline loops: CDR1 SGHRS, CDR2 YFSETQ. Trimming took 4 bases from V and 4 from J; bases not matched to a gene: 11. The DNA of the CDR3 is TGCGCCAGCAGCCGATTCTCACCGGGACAGGGCACCGGGGAGCTGTTTTTT. This encodes CASSRFSPGQGTGELFF.

This clone showed up just once. V is TRBV4-1 and J is TRBJ2-1, with D hard to call. Trimming removed 0 bases from V and 5 bases from J, with 11 bases in between. This CDR3 has 15 amino acids. In germline, CDR1 is MGHRA, CDR2 YSYEKL. This chain's CDR3 is CASSQDPRVNNEQFF. The CDR3 bases are TGCGCCAGCAGCCAAGATCCTCGGGTTAACAATGAGCAGTTCTTC.

This chain uses TRBV19 with TRBJ2-3; D not certain. Germline V gives CDR1 LNHDA, CDR2 SQIVND (reference sequence). The CDR3 is made up of 12 amino acids. Deletions cut 3 bases from V and 1 base from J, with 2 bases between. The CDR3 loop reads CASSIGTDTQYF. The CDR3 nucleotides read TGTGCCAGTAGTATCGGCACAGATACGCAGTATTTT.

V gene TRBV19 combines with J gene TRBJ2-1; TRBD2 agrees at 9 bases. The CDR3 extends over 14 amino acids. Germline values: CDR1 LNHDA, CDR2 SQIVND (reference sequence). V lost 3 bases, J lost 7 bases, and 4 bases stayed unmatched. The CDR3 loop is CASSIGLAGNEQFF. Written as DNA, the CDR3 is TGTGCCAGTAGTATTGGGCTAGCGGGGAATGAGCAGTTCTTC. Looking up the rest from reference TRBV19 and TRBJ2-1 gives the full variable domain: DGGITQSPKYLFRKEGQNVTLSCEQNLNHDAMYWYRQDPGQGLRLIYYSQIVNDFQKGDIAEGYSVSREKKESFPLTVTSAQKNPTAFYLCASSIGLAGNEQFFGPGTRLTVL.

This sequence joins TRBV19 and TRBJ2-7; 8 positions match TRBD1. Trimming took 5 bases from V and 2 from J; bases not matched to a gene: 5. This CDR3 region has 14 residues. Germline-derived CDR1 and CDR2 are LNHDA and SQIVND (reference sequence). CDR3 in DNA: TGTGCCAGTAGTCCCTTGGGACAGGCCTACGAGCAGTACTTC. It is translated as CASSPLGQAYEQYF.

V is TRBV7-9 and J is TRBJ1-2; 7 positions match TRBD1. The V and J ends lost 4 bases and 0 bases, in that order; junction bases with no gene match: 11. Germline CDR1 is SEHNR and CDR2 is FQNEAQ (reference sequence). This CDR3 comprises 17 residues. The CDR3 DNA follows: TGTGCCAGCAGCTCTAATAGGGGGACAGATCCTAACTATGGCTACACCTTC. Translating gives CASSSNRGTDPNYGYTF.